The subject of this entry is one T cell receptor (beta chain). The source of the sample is a study of blood T cell repertoires in COVID-19. Clones were sequenced by immunoSEQ multiplex PCR, and TCRdb holds only the in-frame ones, with some missing. The sample records 150,000 to 200,000 clones, 88% being singletons. Germline V lookup: CDR1 SGHRS, CDR2 YFSETQ. V lost 0 bases, J lost 3 bases, and 8 bases lay in between. This CDR3 contains 14 residues. The sequenced sample was peripheral blood. This clonotype was sampled from a human donor in a cohort sampled during active COVID-19. The chain employs TRBV5-1 and TRBJ2-3; no reliable D call. The CDR3 DNA sequence: TGCGCCAGCAGCTTGGAGATGACTACAGATACGCAGTATTTT. Translating it yields CASSLEMTTDTQYF.